This T cell receptor beta chain was recorded in a study of cytomegalovirus exposure and HLA in healthy donors (dated by TCRdb to about 2017). Background on the whole study: In an earlier analysis of approximately 640 of the donors, 250 to 300 Gb of sequence data and 90 million to 120 million unique TCR beta sequences from 180 million or so T cells were reported. Around 320 gigabases of sequencing data and approximately 85 million unique TCR sequences were included in an early release covering over 600 HLA-typed donors. Of the roughly 400 genotyped donors, 75% to 85% were placed in the genetic ancestry cluster associated with self-reported Caucasian donors. The study aimed to test whether cataloging public T cell receptors could reveal signatures of past pathogen exposure. The T cell repertoires of around 730 subjects were profiled by immunosequencing and related to cytomegalovirus serostatus. Along with the approximately 700-subject first cohort, a separate validation cohort of over a hundred different subjects was used. High-throughput TCR immunosequencing, statistical association of individual TCRs with disease status, and machine learning were combined to predict cytomegalovirus infection status. A later analysis re-analyzed previously published TCR beta repertoires from 666 donors and added high-resolution HLA genotyping to study TCR occurrence patterns. In the later analysis, no new phenotypic data were used to find candidate immune exposures; instead, reliance was placed on TCR beta sequences and their occurrence across donors. An earlier analysis of 587 of the donors used high-throughput TCR beta sequencing to judge whether each TCR beta V gene segment behaved as functional or pseudogenic. Donor age, sex, ethnicity and CMV serostatus were compiled alongside the repertoire data. A later genetic analysis used genome-wide SNP genotypes for about 60% of the roughly 700 donors, treating that subset as a discovery cohort. Every repertoire in the discovery cohort had been generated on one and the same sequencing platform. HLA typing included class I and class II loci at four-digit resolution. Typing coverage varied by locus: roughly 620-630 donors for A, B, C, DRB1 and DQB1; approximately 500 for DQA1; nearly 610 for DPA1; around 490 for DPB1. Four to six DR-DQ haplotypes were handled as single units for association and clustering, since linkage in the cohort was strong. Across 398 genotyped donors of the cohort, an average of about 200,000 unique TCR beta nucleotide sequences per donor were sequenced, and roughly 17% of those sequences were non-productive. The paper's findings and limits, for the study overall: An association between a missense DCLRE1C variant and V-gene and J-gene trimming of TCR beta chains was found in a later genetic analysis and replicated in an independent cohort. A cluster of highly shared sequence variants was judged likely to be a technical artifact of the sequencing pipeline. In vitro tests confirmed that three of the cytomegalovirus-associated TCR beta chains recognize cytomegalovirus antigens. Sequencing depth was assumed to be roughly uniform across donors in the presence/absence analyses, though that assumption may not hold. According to a later analysis, TCR association rates differed among HLA loci, with DRB1 alleles showing the most associated TCRs and HLA-C alleles showing the fewest. Across donors, most TCR sequences were observed very rarely, whereas some public TCRs were present in many individuals. The earlier analysis of almost 600 of the donors excluded roughly 16 rarely observed V segments, including chromosome 9 orphons, because counts were too low. According to a later analysis, most CMV-associated TCR beta chains appeared to be HLA-restricted, and the HLA associations seemed to be driven largely by CMV exposure. Because some donors lacked HLA typing at each locus, the association tests relied only on the typed subset. Assigning TCR associations to individual alleles was difficult when HLA alleles, especially DR and DQ, strongly co-occurred. The 87-base-pair reads could not distinguish some IMGT-functional V segments, including TRBV6-2 and TRBV6-3, so those segments were excluded. The cohort was sequenced for TCR beta chains only, and without alpha or paired-chain data the features that could be detected were limited. In the study, roughly 160 TCR beta chains were listed as associated with cytomegalovirus. Correlated functional status among segregating V segments might be attributable to linkage disequilibrium, but an unknown experimental factor could not be ruled out. According to the authors, the approach could potentially be generalized to other disease states and immunological phenotypes. In a later analysis, HLA-associated TCR beta chains were found to be more clonally expanded and to have lower generation probabilities than equally common non-associated chains. For the cohort, immune exposure information was limited to CMV serostatus. In a later analysis, several top co-occurrence clusters were reported to appear linked to parvovirus B19, influenza, CMV and Epstein-Barr virus. A later analysis associated about 17,000 TCR beta sequences with specific HLA alleles at a false discovery rate of 0.05. A further reported finding was that TCR beta sequences accurately predicted the HLA-A and HLA-B alleles for most subjects in the first cohort. An earlier analysis of approximately 590 of the donors showed that most TCR beta V segments appeared in productive rearrangements either about 87% or about 30% of the time, which broadly matched IMGT annotations. Cytomegalovirus status was reported to be diagnosed by the classifier with high specificity and sensitivity in both the original and validation cohorts. According to a later genetic analysis, donors in an Asian-associated ancestry cluster had fewer N-insertions in productive TCRs than the roughly 670-donor mean.

Library generation was performed with the immunoSEQ multiplex PCR assay. For the multiplex PCR, a mixture combining 60 forward primers for TCR Vbeta segments and 13 reverse primers for TCR Jbeta segments was used. The CDR3 region of rearranged TCR beta genes was amplified from genomic DNA with a multiplex PCR assay. On the Illumina HiSeq System, the amplified TCR beta libraries were sequenced as 87-base-pair reads. In the paper's pipeline: A later analysis tallied 75 million to 95 million unique TCR beta chains across the 610 or so repertoires, and about 10 million of those chains were shared by two or more donors. A nearest-neighbor algorithm error-corrected the raw reads and collapsed the reads into unique sequences, merging closely related sequences to remove PCR and sequencing errors. To assign V, D and J gene segments, CDR3 sequences were aligned to IMGT reference sequences. For a sequence to be retained, a match of at least six nucleotides was required to both a V gene segment and a J gene segment. Rearrangements were classified as productive when the CDR3 lacked stop codons and remained in frame with V and J, and all other rearrangements were classified as non-productive. Following IMGT convention, CDR3 was defined as the stretch from the second conserved V-encoded cysteine up to the conserved J-encoded phenylalanine. In an earlier analysis of around 600 of the donors, sequences lacking an unambiguous match to a single V gene segment were excluded. An earlier analysis of approximately 590 of the donors called V segments functional above 56.7% productive rearrangements and segregating when the between-donor standard deviation exceeded 5%. A statistical classification framework was built for diagnosing cytomegalovirus status from the catalog of TCR beta chain sequences. In a later analysis, TCR nucleotide sequences were compared against IMGT/GENE-DB human TR gene sequences so that V and J genes could be assigned. The TCRdist pipeline was used in a later analysis to assign CDR3 sequences and most-parsimonious VDJ recombination scenarios. In a later analysis, each TCR beta chain was defined by its CDR3 amino acid sequence together with its V-gene family, and reads lacking a unique V-gene family were excluded. In a later analysis, 500 to 650 highly shared, low-generation-probability nucleotide sequences were removed to address suspected cross-contamination and a sequencing artifact. In a later analysis, a clonal expansion index for each public chain was calculated from normalized within-repertoire ranks of inferred template counts. Generation probabilities in a later analysis came from a VDJ recombination model fitted to out-of-frame rearrangements, and those results were checked against IGoR. In a later analysis, hypergeometric tests were used to score TCR-TCR, TCR-HLA and TCR-CMV co-occurrence, with a repertoire-size bias correction applied to TCR pairs. A later analysis estimated false discovery rates by permuting HLA or CMV assignments 20 times. In a later analysis, co-occurring TCRs were grouped using DBSCAN, with TCRdist sequence similarity added in when clustering inside HLA-allele-positive subsets. Repertoires with fewer than 30,000 or more than 120,000 public chains were left out of co-occurrence clustering, as were about five repertoires with anomalous nucleotide sharing. TCRdb provides this immuneACCESS table in a form limited to in-frame rearrangements. Some clones are lacking; in checked studies, under half of them reflect an unresolved V gene, and why the rest are absent is not known. V and J calls and clone size are those listed in that table; D and trimming were worked out from the DNA. The sample table holds roughly 250,000 clones, of which approximately 84% were seen once. Roughly 2% of the sample goes to the ten largest clones.

A note on this clone: Its antigen is still unknown. Base qualities are not provided; no much larger clone lies one nucleotide away. At the DNA level, this CDR3 is encoded by other sequences in the same sample as well.

V sheds 1 base and J sheds 4 bases, leaving 5 bases between their ends. From a lookup of the germline V gene (reference sequence), CDR1 and CDR2 are GTSNPN and SVGIG. The CDR3, from cysteine to phenylalanine, totals 13 residues. CDR3 DNA is the only sequence kept; it has 39 bases, read in frame from the first base. The cohort consisted of 666 healthy bone marrow donors. At the time of sampling, all cohort members were nominally healthy, though unrecorded immune exposures were likely present. The donor was CMV seropositive and was included in the group of 250 to 300 seropositive cohort members. Each donor provided a peripheral blood sample, and peripheral blood mononuclear cells were used for TCR beta sequencing. Genomic DNA extraction from the blood cell samples was performed with the Qiagen DNeasy Blood Extraction Kit.

This chain is built from TRBV30 and TRBJ1-6, with TRBD1 perhaps the D gene, on 5 matching bases. The sequenced sample was PBMCs. The TCR sequence derives from a woman in her thirties or forties in good health and CMV-seropositive. The CDR3 region reads CAWSGQYNSPLHF. The DNA reads as follows: TGTGCCTGGAGTGGACAGTATAATTCACCCCTCCACTTT.